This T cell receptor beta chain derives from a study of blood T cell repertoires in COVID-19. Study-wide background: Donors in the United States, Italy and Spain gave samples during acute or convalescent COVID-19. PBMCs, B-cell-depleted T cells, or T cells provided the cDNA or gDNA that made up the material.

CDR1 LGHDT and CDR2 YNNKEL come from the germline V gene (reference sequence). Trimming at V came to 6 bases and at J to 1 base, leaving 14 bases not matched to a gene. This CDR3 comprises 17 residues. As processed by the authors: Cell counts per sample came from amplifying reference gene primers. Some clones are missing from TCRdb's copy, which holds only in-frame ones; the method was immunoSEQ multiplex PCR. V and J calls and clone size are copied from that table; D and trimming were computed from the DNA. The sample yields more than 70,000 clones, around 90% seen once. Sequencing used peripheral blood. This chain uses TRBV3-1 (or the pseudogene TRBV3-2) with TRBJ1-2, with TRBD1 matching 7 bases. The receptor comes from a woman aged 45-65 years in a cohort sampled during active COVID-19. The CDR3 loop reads CASRGTGQLGLNYGYTF. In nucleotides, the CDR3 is TGTGCCAGCAGGGGGACGGGACAGCTAGGACTTAACTATGGCTACACCTTC.